These 32 T cell receptor beta chains were sequenced from one sample in a study of shared clonotypes between healthy human individuals. The method was immunoSEQ multiplex PCR; TCRdb's version includes in-frame clones alone and lacks a portion of them. The sample consists of about 110,000 clones, around 68% of them appearing once. Source material: memory CD8+ T cells sorted from blood. Specified subset: CD45RO+ cells pooled with CCR7-negative TemRA cells. These receptors originate from a woman in her 30s in good health.

Ten or more counts support this clone. The rearrangement joins TRBV7-8 to TRBJ2-2; 10 bases are shared with TRBD1. The CDR3 has 16 residues. The V and J ends lost 5 bases and 9 bases, in that order; junction bases with no gene match: 12. Germline V gives CDR1 SGHVS, CDR2 FQNEAQ. CDR3 in DNA: TGTGCCAGCAGCCATCCCGGGGACAGGGGAGCCCGGGAGCTGTTTTTT. Protein product: CASSHPGDRGARELFF.

On this clone itself: Other DNA variants within this sample encode the same CDR3. The chain is built from TRBV5-1 and TRBJ1-1; D not resolved. The CDR3 is 13 residues long. Germline V gene lookup returns CDR1 SGHRS and CDR2 YFSETQ. V was shortened by 2 bases and J by 0 bases, with 5 bases between the two germline ends. The CDR3 coding sequence is TGCGCCAGCAGCTTTGGGTTGAACACTGAAGCTTTCTTT. This encodes CASSFGLNTEAFF.

As concerns this clone: Because the CDR3's place on the DNA is in doubt, the DNA is left out and the CDR3 is given as listed by TCRdb. This chain links TRBV12-1 with TRBJ1-5; the table's D call, TRBD1, was not checked against the DNA. TRBV12-1 is annotated as a pseudogene. 16 amino acids form the CDR3, both terminal residues included. The CDR3 reads CASSLGLYACNQPQHF.

This clone was observed a handful of times. The chain is built from TRBV14 and TRBJ2-5, with 8 bases aligning to TRBD1. V was clipped by 3 bases and J by 4 bases; unmatched bases: 13. The CDR3 contains 17 residues. CDR1 SGHDN and CDR2 FVKESK come from the germline V gene. CDR3 bases: TGTGCCAGCAGCCATAGGCGTGGCAGGGGGCGCGGAGAGACCCAGTACTTC. Translating it yields CASSHRRGRGRGETQYF.

J is TRBJ2-2 and V is TRBV4-2; 10 nucleotides match TRBD2. Germline-derived CDR1 and CDR2 are LGHNA and YNFKEQ. J gave up 0 bases and V 0 bases, and 16 bases lay outside the gene matches. The CDR3 is 22 residues long. This chain's CDR3 is CASSQDIHTSGIELANTGELFF. The CDR3 DNA is TGTGCCAGCAGCCAAGATATCCACACTAGCGGGATCGAACTCGCGAACACCGGGGAGCTGTTTTTT.

CDR3 DNA sequence: TGTGCCAGCAGTGAATCGGGCAGGGGGCTTGGCTACACCTTC. As protein: CASSESGRGLGYTF. This sequence joins TRBV2 and TRBJ1-2; 8 nucleotides agree with TRBD1. The germline V gene encodes CDR1 SNHLY and CDR2 FYNNEI. J lost 7 bases, V lost 2 bases, and 6 bases had no gene match. CDR3 length: 14 residues.

This chain links TRBV4-2 with TRBJ2-3; 7 nucleotides line up with TRBD2. Germline V gives CDR1 LGHNA, CDR2 YNFKEQ. The CDR3 is 15 residues long. V lost 3 bases and J lost 3; bases outside the gene matches: 6. CDR3 residues: CASSHTEGGTDTQYF. CDR3 bases: TGTGCCAGCAGCCACACAGAGGGAGGGACAGATACGCAGTATTTT.

The V and J genes are TRBV2 and TRBJ2-2; D gene ambiguous. The V end lost 10 bases, the J end lost 5 bases, and 32 bases lay between the germline ends. Per germline, CDR1 SNHLY and CDR2 FYNNEI. This CDR3 contains 19 residues. Written as DNA, the CDR3 is TGTGCCACCTTTAACTCCCCCCCGGGCAGGCTTGGGATAACCGGGGAGCTGTTTTTT. Amino acid sequence: CATFNSPPGRLGITGELFF.

The gene calls are TRBV11-3 and TRBJ2-3, with D possibly being TRBD1 or TRBD2 (5 bases each). Trimming took off 6 bases at V and 1 base at J, with 14 bases between the two ends. The germline V gene encodes CDR1 SGHNT and CDR2 YENEEA. CDR3 length equals 15 residues. The CDR3 sequence: CASSQRDGGTDTQYF. The CDR3 nucleotides read TGTGCCAGCAGTCAACGGGACGGAGGCACAGATACGCAGTATTTT.

This clone occurred once. The rearrangement links TRBV6-4 to TRBJ2-2, with 10 nucleotides matching TRBD2. The CDR3 has 15 residues. V lost 11 bases and J lost 1; bases outside the gene matches: 7. Germline lookup yields CDR1 MRHNA and CDR2 SNTAGT. CDR3 region: CAGPIAGGNTGELFF. As DNA, the CDR3 is TGTGCCGGCCCCATAGCGGGAGGGAACACCGGGGAGCTGTTTTTT.

This clone was detected a few times. V gene TRBV5-6 combines with J gene TRBJ2-7, with D tentatively TRBD2 (5 bases). V shed 4 bases and J shed 0 bases, with 8 bases lying between them. Germline V gene data show CDR1 as SGHDT and CDR2 as YYEEEE. The CDR3 runs to 13 residues. This CDR3 reads CASSHGDSYEQYF. DNA of the CDR3: TGTGCCAGCAGCCACGGGGACTCCTACGAGCAGTACTTC.

This clone was counted many times. CDR3 loop: CASSFGQGATETQYF. CDR3 bases: TGTGCCAGCAGTTTCGGACAGGGGGCAACAGAGACCCAGTACTTC. V usage is TRBV28 and J usage is TRBJ2-5; 11 bases are shared with TRBD1. The CDR3 contains 15 residues. Germline CDR1 is MDHEN and CDR2 is SYDVKM. The V gene end was trimmed by 3 bases and the J gene end by 4 bases; junction bases not matched to a gene: 4.

This clone was seen a few times. The chain recombines TRBV18 with TRBJ2-2; TRBD1 might be the D (6 bases). The CDR3 runs 16 residues. Germline CDR1 reads KGHSH; CDR2 reads LQKENI. V was trimmed by 3 bases and J by 1 base, leaving 12 bases between them. The CDR3 spells CASSPQRDKNTGELFF. For the CDR3, the DNA is TGTGCCAGCTCACCGCAACGGGACAAGAACACCGGGGAGCTGTTTTTT.

The chain employs TRBV21-1 and TRBJ2-7; TRBD1 is the table's D call and was not checked against the DNA. TRBV21-1 is an annotated pseudogene. The CDR3 contains 13 residues. The CDR3 is CASSLDRYYEQYF. CDR3 DNA: TGTGCCAGCAGCCTCGACAGATACTACGAGCAGTACTTC.

The chain recombines TRBV16 with TRBJ1-3, with TRBD1 matching 11 bases. This CDR3 has 16 amino acids. Trimming took 4 bases from V and 2 from J; bases not matched to a gene: 4. CDR1 and CDR2 from the germline V gene are KGHSY and FQNENV. The CDR3 is CASSRGQGAAGNTIYF. As DNA, the CDR3 is TGTGCCAGCAGCCGCGGACAGGGGGCGGCTGGAAACACCATATATTTT.

The DNA of the CDR3 is TGTGCCATCAGTGAAAGAGTCCGAGTGGGAGGAAAAAACATTCAGTACTTC. The encoded protein is CAISERVRVGGKNIQYF. The chain is built from TRBV10-3 and TRBJ2-4, with a tentative D call TRBD2 (6 bases). The V and J ends lost 3 bases and 4 bases respectively, with 19 bases between them. This CDR3 has 17 amino acids. Germline V gives CDR1 ENHRY, CDR2 SYGVKD.

This clone showed up many times. The chain has TRBV28 and TRBJ2-7, with 7 bases identical to TRBD2. Germline V gives CDR1 MDHEN, CDR2 SYDVKM. The CDR3 is 15 amino acids. The trim removed 5 bases at V and 5 bases at J, leaving 12 bases unmatched. The CDR3 is CASSPILTSIHEQYF. The CDR3 region has the DNA TGTGCCAGCAGTCCTATCTTGACTAGCATCCACGAGCAGTACTTC.

This clone was picked up a small number of times. This chain joins TRBV7-8 and TRBJ2-1; TRBD2 matches at 12 bases. V trimming: 5 bases; J trimming: 8 bases; junction bases outside the gene matches: 7. The CDR3 extends over 15 amino acids. The V gene's germline CDR1 is SGHVS and CDR2 FQNEAQ. The CDR3 here is CASSRLAGDWHEQFF. The CDR3 region has the DNA TGTGCCAGCAGCCGACTAGCGGGAGATTGGCATGAGCAGTTCTTC.

The chain carries TRBV10-3 and TRBJ2-2, with no clear D. The CDR3 is 13 amino acids. From germline, CDR1 is ENHRY and CDR2 SYGVKD. V was clipped by 9 bases and J by 3 bases, with 11 bases between them. This CDR3 reads CAISGSDTGELFF. The DNA of the CDR3 is TGTGCCATTTCCGGGTCGGACACCGGGGAGCTGTTTTTT.

The CDR3 loop reads CASSETDTNQPQHF. DNA of the CDR3: TGTGCCAGCAGTGAAACGGACACCAATCAGCCCCAGCATTTT. V is TRBV2 and J is TRBJ1-5, with D perhaps TRBD1 (5 bases). Germline V gene sequence: CDR1 SNHLY, CDR2 FYNNEI. V was clipped by 2 bases and J by 3 bases, with 8 bases between them. The CDR3 runs to 14 residues.

This chain uses TRBV6-1 with TRBJ2-3; 8 nucleotides match TRBD2. The CDR3 runs 15 residues. After removal of 4 bases from V and 2 bases from J, the junction contained 5 bases not matched to a gene. The germline CDR1 and CDR2 sequences are MNHNS and SASEGT. The CDR3 coding sequence is TGTGCCAGCAGTGCACTAGCGGCAGACACAGATACGCAGTATTTT. As protein: CASSALAADTDTQYF.

This clone was detected ten times or more. The CDR3 protein is CASSHRGGANEKLFF. Here the CDR3 DNA reads TGTGCCAGCAGCCACCGAGGGGGAGCTAATGAAAAACTGTTTTTT. V gene TRBV7-8 combines with J gene TRBJ1-4; TRBD1 is a possible D gene (6 bases). V gave up 5 bases and J gave up 3 bases, with 13 bases separating them. CDR1 and CDR2 from the germline V gene are SGHVS and FQNEAQ. This CDR3 is built from 15 residues.

The chain joins TRBV4-2 to TRBJ2-2; D not resolved. The V end lost 3 bases, the J end lost 6 bases, and 8 bases lay between the germline ends. The germline gives CDR1 LGHNA, CDR2 YNFKEQ. This CDR3 region has 13 residues. CDR3 in amino acids: CASSQAMAGELFF. Written as DNA, the CDR3 is TGTGCCAGCAGCCAGGCCATGGCCGGGGAGCTGTTTTTT.

This clone was recorded many times. The J gene is TRBJ2-6, the V gene TRBV29-1; 11 bases match TRBD1. Germline CDR1 SQVTM, CDR2 ANQGSEA. V trimming: 7 bases; J trimming: 0 bases; junction bases outside the gene matches: 5. The CDR3 totals 16 residues. The CDR3 DNA is TGCAGCGCCTGGACAGGGGGCCTCTCTGGGGCCAACGTCCTGACTTTC. It codes for CSAWTGGLSGANVLTF.

This clone was observed at least ten times. This sequence joins TRBV25-1 and TRBJ2-1; D not certain. CDR3 length: 13 amino acids. The V end was cut by 4 bases, the J end by 7 bases, with 11 bases between. CDR1 and CDR2 from the germline V gene are MGHDK and SYGVNS. The CDR3 DNA follows: TGTGCCAGCAGTGTCCCGCTAGGGAATGAGCAGTTCTTC. Translation gives CASSVPLGNEQFF.

There are a few counts of this clone. This chain connects TRBV25-1 to TRBJ1-1; D ambiguous. The CDR3 totals 14 residues. V shed 1 base and J shed 8 bases, with 14 bases lying between them. Looked up from germline, CDR1 is MGHDK and CDR2 is SYGVNS. The CDR3 loop is CASSEWDGAREAFF. The CDR3 nucleotides are TGTGCCAGCAGTGAATGGGATGGAGCCCGGGAAGCTTTCTTT.

The genes are TRBV7-8 and TRBJ2-7; D gene ambiguous. This CDR3 has 14 residues. V was pared by 9 bases and J by 0 bases, with 15 bases between. CDR1 and CDR2 (germline): SGHVS, FQNEAQ. In DNA, the CDR3 is TGTGCCAGTAGTATCGCGCTGAGCTCCTACGAGCAGTACTTC. This sequence encodes CASSIALSSYEQYF.

The chain is built from TRBV19 and TRBJ1-5; tentatively, D is TRBD1 (5 bases). The germline V and J ends were trimmed by 6 bases and 4 bases, with 22 bases remaining between them. Germline CDR1 is LNHDA and CDR2 is SQIVND (reference sequence). This CDR3 has 17 residues. CDR3 sequence reads: CASRPPPRGVRNQPQHF. The CDR3 DNA reads as TGTGCCAGTAGGCCACCCCCGCGGGGGGTTCGAAATCAGCCCCAGCATTTT.

The genes are TRBV28 and TRBJ2-7, with D uncertain. CDR3 size: 15 residues. Trimming cost V 3 bases and J 0 bases, with 12 bases left between them. CDR1 is MDHEN, CDR2 SYDVKM, per germline. CDR3 in DNA: TGTGCCAGCAGTTTCCAGCGCCCGAGCTCCTACGAGCAGTACTTC. Translated, it gives CASSFQRPSSYEQYF.

This clone was recorded a few times. The chain combines TRBV5-1 with TRBJ1-3; D not certain. CDR1 and CDR2 (germline): SGHRS, YFSETQ. V gave up 0 bases and J gave up 3 bases, with 10 bases separating them. The CDR3 length is 15 residues. The CDR3 protein is CASSLDGFRGNTIYF. DNA for the CDR3: TGCGCCAGCAGCTTGGATGGGTTTCGTGGAAACACCATATATTTT.

This clone was recorded at least ten times. CDR3 region: CASSLYQGPSQPQHF. Here the CDR3 DNA reads TGTGCCAGCAGCTTGTATCAGGGGCCAAGTCAGCCCCAGCATTTT. The rearrangement uses TRBV7-9 and TRBJ1-5, with D perhaps TRBD1 (6 bases). V was cut by 3 bases and J by 6 bases, with 15 bases left in between. This CDR3 comprises 15 residues. CDR1 and CDR2 (germline): SEHNR, FQNEAQ (reference sequence).

V and J are TRBV14 and TRBJ2-1; possibly TRBD1 for D (5 bases). Deletions cut 4 bases from V and 3 bases from J, with 13 bases between. The CDR3 loop spans 15 amino acids. Germline V CDR1 and CDR2: SGHDN, FVKESK. CDR3 nucleotides: TGTGCCAGCAGCCCCACAGGAGCTCTCTACAATGAGCAGTTCTTC. It translates to CASSPTGALYNEQFF.